This entry describes one TCR beta chain. The junction and the germline gene differ at one end; a read error may be behind it. Original methodology: Reference gene primer amplification gave nucleated cell count estimates. Sequenced by immunoSEQ multiplex PCR; TCRdb stores in-frame clones only, minus some. V and J calls plus clone size are reproduced from that table; the DNA served to infer D and trimming. The sample shows about 240,000 clones, about 90% of them seen only once. The germline CDR1 and CDR2 sequences are SSHAT and FNYEAQ (reference sequence). This CDR3 contains 14 residues. Study members were between roughly 18 and 89 years old and lived in 25 or so US regions. Clinical history reported by participants formed the basis on which cohorts were assigned. This sample stems from a study of blood T cell repertoires in COVID-19. For the study at large: PBMCs, B-cell-depleted T cells, or T cells were the source of the cDNA or gDNA that made up the material.

This receptor was taken from a woman aged 40 to 50 with acute COVID-19. Material: PBMCs or T cells enriched from blood (not recorded which). The V and J genes are TRBV7-7 and TRBJ2-5, with D perhaps TRBD1 (6 bases). CDR3 loop: CASSPNRARETQYF. The DNA of the CDR3 is TGTGCTAGCAGCCCAAACAGGGCCCGAGAGACCCAGTACTTC.